This TCR beta chain was found in a study of T cell responses to AZD1222 COVID-19 vaccine. About this clone: Its antigen remains unknown.

The method was immunoSEQ multiplex PCR; TCRdb's version includes in-frame clones alone and lacks a portion of them. The profile shows about 140,000 clones, around nine tenths of them singletons. General study results and limits: With dominance at 160-218 and 743-854, vaccine-associated CD4 TCRs spanned spike. Females outnumbered males among donors, who were mostly white British; clonal diversity was possibly underestimated. The study found Spike-specific TCR breadth and depth rose after two AZD1222 doses.

Material: peripheral blood, obtained on day 0 of AZD1222 vaccination. The source of this sequence is an adult in good health.

The CDR3 reads CSASPLAGTDTQYF. Written as DNA, the CDR3 is TGCAGTGCTAGTCCCTTAGCGGGAACAGATACGCAGTATTTT. This sequence joins TRBV20-1 and TRBJ2-3; 8 bases are a match to TRBD2. The trim removed 3 bases at V and 3 bases at J, leaving 5 bases unmatched. Germline assignment: CDR1 DFQATT and CDR2 SNEGSKA (reference sequence). The CDR3 contains 14 residues.